Shown below are 9 T cell receptor beta chains from a single sample sequenced in a study of blood T cell repertoires in COVID-19. TCRdb's table, derived via immunoSEQ multiplex PCR, lists solely in-frame clones and lacks some. The sample contains over 35,000 clones, around 85% of which appear only once. The material sequenced was peripheral blood. All receptors derive from a man aged 55 to 70 with active or convalescent COVID-19.

The rearrangement links TRBV7-8 to TRBJ1-1; D not resolved. The germline V gene encodes CDR1 SGHVS and CDR2 FQNEAQ. The V end was cut by 1 base, the J end by 0 bases, with 9 bases between. The CDR3 runs 15 residues. The CDR3 loop is CASSLVAGLNTEAFF. CDR3 bases: TGTGCCAGCAGCTTAGTTGCAGGTTTGAACACTGAAGCTTTCTTT.

V usage is TRBV5-1 and J usage is TRBJ2-3; D is unresolved. Germline V gene data show CDR1 as SGHRS and CDR2 as YFSETQ. Trimming took off 0 bases at V and 3 bases at J, with 2 bases between the two ends. CDR3 size: 12 residues. The DNA for the CDR3 is TGCGCCAGCAGCTTGGCAACAGATACGCAGTATTTT. Translating it yields CASSLATDTQYF.

The V call is TRBV5-1, the J call TRBJ2-5, with 11 bases lining up with TRBD1. J gave up 4 bases and V 6 bases, and 5 bases lay outside the gene matches. The CDR3 has 14 amino acids. Germline V gene data show CDR1 as SGHRS and CDR2 as YFSETQ. CDR3 in DNA: TGCGCCAGCACTGGACAGGGGGCGGGAGAGACCCAGTACTTC. Translation gives CASTGQGAGETQYF.

The chain employs TRBV7-6 and TRBJ2-5; 12 nucleotides match TRBD1. The CDR3 covers 15 residues. Germline CDR1 SGHVS, CDR2 FNYEAQ. J gave up 6 bases and V 1 base, and 3 bases lay outside the gene matches. The CDR3: CASSLEGQGAKTQYF. The CDR3, as DNA: TGTGCCAGCAGCTTAGAGGGACAGGGGGCTAAGACCCAGTACTTC.

Details on this clone: One end of the junction does not line up with germline, which may come from a read error. V gene TRBV14 combines with J gene TRBJ1-1; D not resolved. CDR3 length: 9 residues. Germline V lookup: CDR1 SGHDN, CDR2 FVKESK. CDR3 nucleotides: TGTGCCAGCAGCCCCAACCGGAGATTT. It encodes CASSPNRRF.

The chain carries TRBV7-8 and TRBJ2-2, with a tentative D call TRBD1 (5 bases). V lost 3 bases, J lost 6 bases, and 17 bases lay in between. This CDR3 is built from 16 residues. CDR1 and CDR2 (germline): SGHVS, FQNEAQ. The CDR3 nucleotides read TGTGCCAGCAGCTTTCCGGCCAGGGAAAAACCCGGGGAGCTGTTTTTT. It specifies CASSFPAREKPGELFF.

V and J are TRBV5-4 and TRBJ2-2; 11 bases agree with TRBD2. CDR1 and CDR2 from the germline V gene are SGHNT and YYREEE (reference sequence). This CDR3 is built from 15 residues. Trimming at V came to 3 bases and at J to 5 bases, leaving 3 bases not matched to a gene. CDR3: CASSYSGGGTGELFF. The CDR3 DNA reads as TGTGCCAGCAGCTATAGCGGGGGGGGAACCGGGGAGCTGTTTTTT.

This clone was counted a few times. The chain carries TRBV5-6 and TRBJ1-1; 11 nucleotides match TRBD1. Losses at the gene ends were 0 bases for V and 8 bases for J; bases not matched to a gene: 3. The CDR3 runs 14 residues. Germline loops: CDR1 SGHDT, CDR2 YYEEEE. CDR3 residues: CASSLGTGGAEAFF. The CDR3 coding sequence is TGTGCCAGCAGCTTGGGGACAGGGGGCGCGGAAGCTTTCTTT. The variable domain in full, completed from reference TRBV5-6 and TRBJ1-1, reads DAGVTQSPTHLIKTRGQQVTLRCSPKSGHDTVSWYQQALGQGPQFIFQYYEEEERQRGNFPDRFSGHQFPNYSSELNVNALLLGDSALYLCASSLGTGGAEAFFGQGTRLTVV.

The rearrangement joins TRBV6-5 to TRBJ1-2, with 11 bases aligning to TRBD1. CDR3 length equals 13 residues. Germline V gene data show CDR1 as MNHEY and CDR2 as SVGAGI. Unmatched junction bases numbered 8, after V lost 8 bases and J lost 9 bases. Here the CDR3 reads CASGDRGGLRYTF. CDR3 nucleotide sequence: TGTGCCAGCGGGGACAGGGGGGGATTGCGCTACACCTTC.